This entry lists 9 T cell receptor beta chains sequenced from one sample in a study of blood T cells in healthy people across ages. Primed by a sample-barcoded 5' primer and a J-beta primer mix, a second PCR proceeded for 7 to 11 cycles. TCRdb processed the 5' RACE reads anew with MiXCR; each CDR3 protein has one entry. The table shows 1,800,000 or so distinct CDR3 sequences, with about two fifths occurring only once. What was sequenced was blood. Receptor source: a human donor in good health.

This clonotype turned up a few times. V and J are TRBV3-1 and TRBJ2-5, with D uncertain. Trimming stripped 8 bases from V and 3 bases from J, with 22 bases between. The CDR3 is made up of 16 amino acids. Germline V CDR1 and CDR2: LGHDT, YNNKEL (reference sequence). The CDR3 sequence: CASRHYKGRAEETQYF. The CDR3 coding sequence is TGTGCCAGCCGTCACTATAAAGGACGGGCGGAAGAGACCCAGTACTTC.

This clonotype was observed many times. CDR3 in amino acids: CASSLAGEYEQYF. The DNA of the CDR3 is TGTGCCAGCAGCTTAGCGGGAGAATACGAGCAGTACTTC. The rearrangement links TRBV7-6 to TRBJ2-7, with TRBD2 as a possible D gene (5 bases). V gave up 0 bases and J gave up 4 bases, with 7 bases separating them. Germline lookup yields CDR1 SGHVS and CDR2 FNYEAQ. The CDR3 extends over 13 amino acids.

The chain couples TRBV4-1 to TRBJ2-6; 10 bases match TRBD1. The CDR3 runs to 20 residues. The V and J ends lost 4 bases and 3 bases, in that order; junction bases with no gene match: 15. Germline V CDR1 and CDR2: MGHRA, YSYEKL. The CDR3 region is CASSRATGGAGGVGANVLTF. The CDR3 nucleotides read TGCGCCAGCAGCCGAGCGACAGGGGGCGCGGGAGGTGTTGGGGCCAACGTCCTGACTTTC.

The J gene is TRBJ1-6, the V gene TRBV20-1, with a weak D call TRBD1 (5 bases). Germline loops: CDR1 DFQATT, CDR2 SNEGSKA (reference sequence). Trimming took off 7 bases at V and 8 bases at J, with 12 bases between the two ends. The CDR3 loop spans 12 amino acids. The CDR3 nucleotides are TGCAGTGAGGGACCCCCAGATTCACCCCTCCACTTT. Amino acid sequence: CSEGPPDSPLHF.

This clonotype has a count of ten or more. An end of the junction does not agree with germline; a read error may underlie this. The CDR3 DNA follows: TGTGCCAGCAGTCTACAGGGGGGTAATGAGCAGTTCTTC. Translating gives CASSLQGGNEQFF. This rearrangement joins TRBV5-1 to TRBJ2-1, with TRBD1 matching over 8 bases. The germline V gene has CDR1 SGHRS and CDR2 YFSETQ. This CDR3 has 13 amino acids.

In its sample, this clonotype was seen a few times. V gene TRBV9 combines with J gene TRBJ2-5, with TRBD2 identical over 10 bases. This CDR3 contains 18 residues. Trimming at V came to 2 bases and at J to 2 bases, leaving 12 bases not matched to a gene. Germline V CDR1 and CDR2: SGDLS, YYNGEE. The CDR3 sequence: CASSVTPKVAGGQETQYF. CDR3 bases: TGTGCCAGCAGCGTTACCCCAAAGGTAGCGGGGGGACAAGAGACCCAGTACTTC.

V gene TRBV29-1 combines with J gene TRBJ1-2; 7 bases map to TRBD1. The germline V gene encodes CDR1 SQVTM and CDR2 ANQGSEA. The CDR3 spans 14 residues. J gave up 4 bases and V 3 bases, and 8 bases lay outside the gene matches. CDR3 in DNA: TGCAGCGTTGATTCAGGGGGATCTCTCTATGGCTACACCTTC. It encodes CSVDSGGSLYGYTF.

V and J are TRBV4-1 and TRBJ2-2, with D uncertain. The CDR3 covers 14 residues. Trimming pared 2 bases from V and 5 bases from J, leaving 9 bases between. Germline CDR1 MGHRA, CDR2 YSYEKL. CDR3 sequence reads: CASSQWVETGELFF. In DNA, the CDR3 is TGCGCCAGCAGCCAATGGGTTGAGACCGGGGAGCTGTTTTTT.

This clonotype has a handful of counts. This rearrangement joins TRBV30 to TRBJ2-5, with a tentative D call TRBD1 (6 bases). The germline V and J ends were trimmed by 5 bases and 1 base, with 14 bases remaining between them. The CDR3 spans 14 residues. Germline CDR1 reads GTSNPN; CDR2 reads SVGIG (reference sequence). The CDR3 nucleotides are TGTGCCTGGGCAAGGACAGTAATCCAAGAGACCCAGTACTTC. Its translation: CAWARTVIQETQYF. Drawing the rest from reference TRBV30 and TRBJ2-5, the complete variable domain is SQTIHQWPATLVQPVGSPLSLECTVEGTSNPNLYWYRQAAGRGLQLLFYSVGIGQISSEVPQNLSASRPQDRQFILSSKKLLLSDSGFYLCAWARTVIQETQYFGPGTRLLVL.